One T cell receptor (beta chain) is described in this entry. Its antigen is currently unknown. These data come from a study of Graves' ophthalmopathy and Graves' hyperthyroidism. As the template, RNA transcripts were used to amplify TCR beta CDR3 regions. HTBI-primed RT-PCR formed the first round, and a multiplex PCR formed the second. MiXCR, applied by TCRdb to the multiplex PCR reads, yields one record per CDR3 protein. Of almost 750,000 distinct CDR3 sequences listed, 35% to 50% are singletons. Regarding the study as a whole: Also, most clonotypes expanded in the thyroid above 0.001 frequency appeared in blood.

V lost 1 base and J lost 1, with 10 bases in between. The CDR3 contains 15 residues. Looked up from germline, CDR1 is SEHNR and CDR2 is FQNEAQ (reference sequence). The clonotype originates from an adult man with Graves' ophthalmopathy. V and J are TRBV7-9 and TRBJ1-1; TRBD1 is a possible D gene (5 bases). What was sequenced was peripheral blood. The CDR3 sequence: CASSLGRVSNTEAFF. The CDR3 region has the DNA TGTGCCAGCAGCTTAGGCAGGGTCTCGAACACTGAAGCTTTCTTT.